A single sample is the source of the 6 T cell receptor beta chains below, sequenced in a study of blood T cell repertoires in COVID-19. The repertoire was sequenced with immunoSEQ multiplex PCR; TCRdb's copy has only in-frame clones and lacks some. The sample has approximately 110,000 clones; 75% to 90% are singletons. The sequenced material came from peripheral blood. The receptor source for this set is a man aged 70-80 years with acute or convalescent COVID-19.

The V gene is TRBV12-3 or TRBV12-4, the J gene TRBJ2-3; a weak D match, TRBD2 (6 bases). V shed 5 bases and J shed 8 bases, with 14 bases lying between them. The CDR3 is 13 residues long. In nucleotides, the CDR3 is TGTGCCAGCAGTCCGCCGGGAGCCACTACGCAGTATTTT. It codes for CASSPPGATTQYF.

V is TRBV10-3 and J is TRBJ2-7; the D gene is possibly TRBD2 (5 bases). The CDR3 has 16 amino acids. The V gene's germline CDR1 is ENHRY and CDR2 SYGVKD. V lost 0 bases to trimming and J lost 5 bases, with 17 bases between them. The DNA for the CDR3 is TGTGCCATCAGTGAGTCGACTGGACTGACTCTCGACGAGCAGTACTTC. Protein product: CAISESTGLTLDEQYF.

The rearrangement joins TRBV29-1 to TRBJ2-2, with TRBD2 matching over 12 bases. The CDR3 runs to 15 residues. CDR1 SQVTM and CDR2 ANQGSEA come from the germline V gene. Losses at the gene ends were 6 bases for V and 6 bases for J; bases not matched to a gene: 8. CDR3 in DNA: TGCAGCGTGCCTAGCGGGGGGGCTATGTCCGGGGAGCTGTTTTTT. The encoded protein is CSVPSGGAMSGELFF.

The gene calls are TRBV5-1 and TRBJ2-2, with 8 bases aligning to TRBD1. This CDR3 is 14 amino acids long. The J segment lost 3 bases and the V segment lost 4 bases, leaving 2 bases of the junction unmatched. CDR1 is SGHRS and CDR2 is YFSETQ in the germline V gene. The DNA of the CDR3 is TGCGCCAGCAGCGAGACAGGGGACACCGGGGAGCTGTTTTTT. It encodes CASSETGDTGELFF. Drawing the rest from reference TRBV5-1 and TRBJ2-2, the complete variable domain is KAGVTQTPRYLIKTRGQQVTLSCSPISGHRSVSWYQQTPGQGLQFLFEYFSETQRNKGNFPGRFSGRQFSNSRSEMNVSTLELGDSALYLCASSETGDTGELFFGEGSRLTVL.

V and J are TRBV27 and TRBJ1-2, with 12 bases that match TRBD1. After removal of 6 bases from V and 5 bases from J, the junction contained 4 bases not matched to a gene. Germline CDR1 is MNHEY and CDR2 is SMNVEV (reference sequence). This CDR3 region has 14 residues. CDR3 in amino acids: CASRGTGGRYGYTF. The CDR3, as DNA: TGTGCCAGCAGAGGGACAGGGGGCCGGTATGGCTACACCTTC.

The chain combines TRBV5-1 with TRBJ1-1; 7 bases are a match to TRBD1. This CDR3 is 15 amino acids long. From germline, CDR1 is SGHRS and CDR2 YFSETQ. V dropped 4 bases and J dropped 3; count of bases not matched to a gene: 9. In DNA, the CDR3 is TGCGCCAGCAGCGCCCCAGGGGGTATGGACACTGAAGCTTTCTTT. Its protein is CASSAPGGMDTEAFF.